Listed below are T cell receptor beta chains from one sample, sequenced in a study of Graves' ophthalmopathy and Graves' hyperthyroidism. One entry per CDR3 protein results from TCRdb running MiXCR on the multiplex PCR reads. The sample shows about 220,000 distinct CDR3 sequences, about 22% of them seen only once. Sequenced material: peripheral blood. The receptors were gathered from a woman aged 50 to 60 with Graves' ophthalmopathy. Both conserved end residues are part of each CDR3. D genes are given only for firm matches. Clone sizes are given selectively: once, few, many, or a class where the clone is expanded.

cdr3_aa: CASSQPSSAGELFF
cdr3_nt: TGTGCCAGCAGTCAACCCTCTAGCGCCGGGGAGCTGTTTTTT
clone_size: -
v_call: TRBV6-1
j_call: TRBJ2-2
d_call: -

cdr3_aa: CASRTTGGNQPQHF
cdr3_nt: TGTGCCAGCAGGACGACAGGCGGAAATCAGCCCCAGCATTTT
clone_size: -
v_call: TRBV6-1
j_call: TRBJ1-5
d_call: -

cdr3_aa: CATRQGDGAGANVLTF
cdr3_nt: TGTGCCACCCGACAGGGCGACGGTGCTGGGGCCAACGTCCTGACTTTC
clone_size: many
v_call: TRBV10-3
j_call: TRBJ2-6
d_call: TRBD1

cdr3_aa: CASSDRENTEAFF
cdr3_nt: TGTGCCAGCAGTGACCGGGAGAACACTGAAGCTTTCTTT
clone_size: many
v_call: TRBV6-1
j_call: TRBJ1-1
d_call: -

cdr3_aa: CASTNRDTQETQYF
cdr3_nt: TGTGCCAGCACTAACCGGGACACACAAGAGACCCAGTACTTC
clone_size: many
v_call: TRBV28
j_call: TRBJ2-5
d_call: -

cdr3_aa: CASRAWETQYF
cdr3_nt: TGTGCCAGCAGGGCTTGGGAGACCCAGTACTTC
clone_size: -
v_call: TRBV7-2
j_call: TRBJ2-5
d_call: -

cdr3_aa: CSATRTGEAEAFF
cdr3_nt: TGCAGTGCTACGCGAACAGGGGAGGCTGAAGCTTTCTTT
clone_size: many
v_call: TRBV20-1
j_call: TRBJ1-1
d_call: TRBD1

cdr3_aa: CSVEGGGETQYF
cdr3_nt: TGCAGCGTTGAAGGAGGAGGCGAGACCCAGTACTTC
clone_size: -
v_call: TRBV29-1
j_call: TRBJ2-5
d_call: -

cdr3_aa: CASSLFGREETQYF
cdr3_nt: TGCGCCAGCAGCCTCTTTGGGAGGGAAGAGACCCAGTACTTC
clone_size: many
v_call: TRBV5-1
j_call: TRBJ2-5
d_call: TRBD2

cdr3_aa: CAYRWGGTNTEAFF
cdr3_nt: TGTGCCTACCGATGGGGGGGAACGAACACTGAAGCTTTCTTT
clone_size: many
v_call: TRBV6-5
j_call: TRBJ1-1
d_call: -

cdr3_aa: CASSRAVKAGQPQHF
cdr3_nt: TGTGCCAGCAGCCGAGCAGTTAAGGCAGGCCAGCCCCAGCATTTT
clone_size: few
v_call: TRBV28
j_call: TRBJ1-5
d_call: -

cdr3_aa: CASRRLAGQETQYF
cdr3_nt: TGTGCCAGCAGGAGACTAGCGGGACAAGAGACCCAGTACTTC
clone_size: many
v_call: TRBV12-3/TRBV12-4
j_call: TRBJ2-5
d_call: TRBD2

cdr3_aa: CAISRNYEQSF
cdr3_nt: TGCGCCATCAGCCGGAACTACGAGCAGTCCTTC
clone_size: -
v_call: TRBV5-1
j_call: TRBJ2-7
d_call: -

cdr3_aa: CATSPNYGYTF
cdr3_nt: TGTGCCACCTCACCTAACTATGGCTACACCTTC
clone_size: many
v_call: TRBV11-2
j_call: TRBJ1-2
d_call: -

cdr3_aa: CASSLGASGTDTQYF
cdr3_nt: TGTGCCAGCAGTTTAGGGGCTAGCGGCACAGATACGCAGTATTTT
clone_size: -
v_call: TRBV12-3/TRBV12-4
j_call: TRBJ2-3
d_call: -

cdr3_aa: CASSLSGTYQETQYF
cdr3_nt: TGTGCCAGCAGCTTATCGGGGACGTACCAAGAGACCCAGTACTTC
clone_size: many
v_call: TRBV7-2
j_call: TRBJ2-5
d_call: -

cdr3_aa: CASRITSGGHQETQYF
cdr3_nt: TGTGCCAGCAGAATAACTAGCGGGGGCCATCAAGAGACCCAGTACTTC
clone_size: -
v_call: TRBV6-1
j_call: TRBJ2-5
d_call: TRBD2

cdr3_aa: CASSWTVNTEAFF
cdr3_nt: TGTGCCAGCAGTTGGACAGTGAACACTGAAGCTTTCTTT
clone_size: many
v_call: TRBV5-1
j_call: TRBJ1-1
d_call: -

cdr3_aa: CASSLDFGGTGVSEQYF
cdr3_nt: TGTGCCAGCAGTTTAGACTTTGGGGGGACAGGGGTCTCCGAGCAGTACTTC
clone_size: -
v_call: TRBV27
j_call: TRBJ2-7
d_call: TRBD1

cdr3_aa: CASSRDPGEQYF
cdr3_nt: TGTGCCAGCAGTAGAGACCCCGGCGAGCAGTACTTC
clone_size: many
v_call: TRBV6-5
j_call: TRBJ2-7
d_call: -

cdr3_aa: CASSDISYEQYF
cdr3_nt: TGTGCCAGCAGTGACATCTCCTACGAGCAGTACTTC
clone_size: many
v_call: TRBV2
j_call: TRBJ2-7
d_call: -

cdr3_aa: CSARPGSGRGETQYF
cdr3_nt: TGCAGTGCTAGACCGGGGAGCGGGAGAGGAGAGACCCAGTACTTC
clone_size: many
v_call: TRBV20-1
j_call: TRBJ2-5
d_call: TRBD2

cdr3_aa: CSATGTYEQYF
cdr3_nt: TGCAGTGCTACCGGAACCTACGAGCAGTACTTC
clone_size: many
v_call: TRBV20-1
j_call: TRBJ2-7
d_call: -

cdr3_aa: CASSSSDRSYEQYF
cdr3_nt: TGTGCTAGCAGCTCGAGCGACAGATCCTACGAGCAGTACTTC
clone_size: many
v_call: TRBV7-7
j_call: TRBJ2-7
d_call: -

cdr3_aa: CATSEQGQTGELFF
cdr3_nt: TGTGCCACCAGTGAACAGGGGCAGACCGGGGAGCTGTTTTTT
clone_size: -
v_call: TRBV24-1
j_call: TRBJ2-2
d_call: TRBD1

cdr3_aa: CASSFLFLAGDNEQFF
cdr3_nt: TGTGCCAGCAGCTTCTTATTTCTAGCGGGGGACAATGAGCAGTTCTTC
clone_size: many
v_call: TRBV5-5
j_call: TRBJ2-1
d_call: TRBD2

cdr3_aa: CAIGGLAGQETQYF
cdr3_nt: TGTGCCATCGGGGGACTAGCGGGCCAAGAGACCCAGTACTTC
clone_size: -
v_call: TRBV10-3
j_call: TRBJ2-5
d_call: TRBD2

cdr3_aa: CAPFTGIMNTEAFF
cdr3_nt: TGTGCCCCATTCACAGGGATCATGAACACTGAAGCTTTCTTT
clone_size: few
v_call: TRBV24-1
j_call: TRBJ1-1
d_call: -

cdr3_aa: CASSTTDSYGYTF
cdr3_nt: TGTGCCAGTAGTACCACTGACAGCTATGGCTACACCTTC
clone_size: -
v_call: TRBV19
j_call: TRBJ1-2
d_call: -

cdr3_aa: CASSGLEGKNIQYF
cdr3_nt: TGCGCCAGCAGTGGGTTGGAGGGGAAAAACATTCAGTACTTC
clone_size: few
v_call: TRBV10-2
j_call: TRBJ2-4
d_call: -

cdr3_aa: CASSTTRYEQYF
cdr3_nt: TGTGCCAGCAGTACTACTCGGTACGAGCAGTACTTC
clone_size: many
v_call: TRBV6-5
j_call: TRBJ2-7
d_call: -

cdr3_aa: CASERGTTSGYSYEQYF
cdr3_nt: TGCGCCAGCGAAAGGGGAACTACTAGCGGGTATTCCTACGAGCAGTACTTC
clone_size: many
v_call: TRBV5-1
j_call: TRBJ2-7
d_call: TRBD2

cdr3_aa: CASTDWDRGREQYF
cdr3_nt: TGTGCCAGCACTGATTGGGACAGGGGGCGCGAGCAGTACTTC
clone_size: many
v_call: TRBV2
j_call: TRBJ2-7
d_call: TRBD1

cdr3_aa: CASSVLQGARNTEAFF
cdr3_nt: TGTGCCAGCAGTGTTTTACAGGGGGCAAGGAACACTGAAGCTTTCTTT
clone_size: many
v_call: TRBV12-3/TRBV12-4
j_call: TRBJ1-1
d_call: TRBD1

cdr3_aa: CASSRRVQQYF
cdr3_nt: TGTGCCAGCAGTCGCAGGGTTCAGCAGTACTTC
clone_size: few
v_call: TRBV6-2/TRBV6-3
j_call: TRBJ2-7
d_call: -

cdr3_aa: CASSSRTGTEAFF
cdr3_nt: TGTGCCAGCAGTTCAAGGACAGGGACTGAAGCTTTCTTT
clone_size: many
v_call: TRBV6-5
j_call: TRBJ1-1
d_call: TRBD1

cdr3_aa: CASTISGANVLTF
cdr3_nt: TGTGCCAGTACCATCAGTGGGGCCAACGTCCTGACTTTC
clone_size: many
v_call: TRBV19
j_call: TRBJ2-6
d_call: -

cdr3_aa: CSARDRGVTEAFF
cdr3_nt: TGCAGTGCTAGAGATCGAGGGGTCACTGAAGCTTTCTTT
clone_size: many
v_call: TRBV20-1
j_call: TRBJ1-1
d_call: -

cdr3_aa: CASKLAGGAGELFF
cdr3_nt: TGTGCCAGCAAACTAGCGGGAGGCGCTGGGGAGCTGTTTTTT
clone_size: many
v_call: TRBV12-3/TRBV12-4
j_call: TRBJ2-2
d_call: TRBD2

cdr3_aa: CAWNRAMNTEAFF
cdr3_nt: TGTGCCTGGAACAGGGCAATGAACACTGAAGCTTTCTTT
clone_size: many
v_call: TRBV30
j_call: TRBJ1-1
d_call: -

cdr3_aa: CASSPRAEPQHF
cdr3_nt: TGTGCCAGCAGTCCGAGGGCAGAGCCCCAGCATTTT
clone_size: -
v_call: TRBV6-1
j_call: TRBJ1-5
d_call: -

cdr3_aa: CASSRQGAEYEQYF
cdr3_nt: TGTGCCAGCAGCCGACAGGGGGCGGAATACGAGCAGTACTTC
clone_size: few
v_call: TRBV7-8
j_call: TRBJ2-7
d_call: TRBD1

cdr3_aa: CASSETGLAGRATQYF
cdr3_nt: TGTGCCAGCAGTGAAACCGGACTAGCGGGGCGAGCGACCCAGTACTTC
clone_size: many
v_call: TRBV6-1
j_call: TRBJ2-5
d_call: TRBD2

cdr3_aa: CASRGSGSGETQYF
cdr3_nt: TGTGCCAGCAGAGGTAGCGGGAGTGGAGAGACCCAGTACTTC
clone_size: -
v_call: TRBV6-1
j_call: TRBJ2-5
d_call: TRBD2

cdr3_aa: CASSFVLERGQKAFF
cdr3_nt: TGTGCCAGCAGTTTTGTATTGGAGAGAGGACAGAAAGCTTTCTTT
clone_size: -
v_call: TRBV28
j_call: TRBJ1-1
d_call: -

cdr3_aa: CASSVWWATGELFF
cdr3_nt: TGTGCCAGCAGCGTTTGGTGGGCCACCGGGGAGCTGTTTTTT
clone_size: few
v_call: TRBV9
j_call: TRBJ2-2
d_call: -

cdr3_aa: CSASREQDEQYF
cdr3_nt: TGCAGTGCTAGTCGGGAGCAGGACGAGCAGTACTTC
clone_size: -
v_call: TRBV20-1
j_call: TRBJ2-7
d_call: -

cdr3_aa: CASEGVRDGYTF
cdr3_nt: TGTGCCAGCGAGGGGGTGAGGGATGGCTACACCTTC
clone_size: many
v_call: TRBV6-5
j_call: TRBJ1-2
d_call: -

cdr3_aa: CASSPPGSGSSYEQYF
cdr3_nt: TGTGCCAGCAGCCCCCCAGGTAGCGGGAGCTCCTACGAGCAGTACTTC
clone_size: -
v_call: TRBV13
j_call: TRBJ2-7
d_call: TRBD2

cdr3_aa: CASSDFKETQYF
cdr3_nt: TGTGCCAGCAGTGACTTCAAAGAGACCCAGTACTTC
clone_size: many
v_call: TRBV6-1
j_call: TRBJ2-5
d_call: -

cdr3_aa: CSVRETGLYGYTF
cdr3_nt: TGCAGCGTCCGTGAAACAGGGCTCTATGGCTACACCTTC
clone_size: many
v_call: TRBV29-1
j_call: TRBJ1-2
d_call: -

cdr3_aa: CATTPGQRNTIYF
cdr3_nt: TGTGCCACTACCCCGGGACAGCGAAACACCATATATTTT
clone_size: -
v_call: TRBV2
j_call: TRBJ1-3
d_call: TRBD1

cdr3_aa: CASSLATSRNTGELFF
cdr3_nt: TGCGCCAGCAGCTTGGCCACTAGCCGGAACACCGGGGAGCTGTTTTTT
clone_size: -
v_call: TRBV5-1
j_call: TRBJ2-2
d_call: -

cdr3_aa: CASSQDHRGRNQPQHF
cdr3_nt: TGTGCCAGCAGCCAAGATCACAGGGGCCGCAATCAGCCCCAGCATTTT
clone_size: -
v_call: TRBV3-1
j_call: TRBJ1-5
d_call: TRBD1

cdr3_aa: CASSLVRPHGELFF
cdr3_nt: TGTGCCAGCAGTTTGGTCCGGCCCCACGGGGAGCTGTTTTTT
clone_size: -
v_call: TRBV12-3/TRBV12-4
j_call: TRBJ2-2
d_call: -